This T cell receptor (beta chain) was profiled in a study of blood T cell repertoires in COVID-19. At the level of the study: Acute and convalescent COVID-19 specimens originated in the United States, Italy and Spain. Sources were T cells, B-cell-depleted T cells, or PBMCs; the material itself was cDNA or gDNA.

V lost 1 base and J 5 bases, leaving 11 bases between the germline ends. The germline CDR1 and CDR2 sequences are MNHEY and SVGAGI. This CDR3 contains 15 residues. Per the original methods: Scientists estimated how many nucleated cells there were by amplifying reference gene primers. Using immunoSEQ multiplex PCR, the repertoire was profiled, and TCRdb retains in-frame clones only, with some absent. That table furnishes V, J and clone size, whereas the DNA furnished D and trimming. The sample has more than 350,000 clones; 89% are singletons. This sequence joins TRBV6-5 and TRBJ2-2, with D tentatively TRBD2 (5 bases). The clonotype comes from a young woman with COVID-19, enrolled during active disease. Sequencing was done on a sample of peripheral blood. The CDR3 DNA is TGTGCCAGCAGTTACTTCGGGGATGGGACCGGGGAGCTGTTTTTT. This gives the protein CASSYFGDGTGELFF.